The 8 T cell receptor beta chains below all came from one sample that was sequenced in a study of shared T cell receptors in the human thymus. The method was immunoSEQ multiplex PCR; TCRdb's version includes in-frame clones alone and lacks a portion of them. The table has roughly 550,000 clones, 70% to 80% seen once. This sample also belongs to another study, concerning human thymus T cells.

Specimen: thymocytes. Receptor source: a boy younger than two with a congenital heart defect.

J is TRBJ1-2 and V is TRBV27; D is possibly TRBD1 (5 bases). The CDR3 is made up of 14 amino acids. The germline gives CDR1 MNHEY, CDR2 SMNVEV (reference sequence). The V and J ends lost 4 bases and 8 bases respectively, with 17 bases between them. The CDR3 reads CASSSITQGGGYTF. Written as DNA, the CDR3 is TGTGCCAGCAGTTCGATAACCCAGGGCGGAGGCTACACCTTC.

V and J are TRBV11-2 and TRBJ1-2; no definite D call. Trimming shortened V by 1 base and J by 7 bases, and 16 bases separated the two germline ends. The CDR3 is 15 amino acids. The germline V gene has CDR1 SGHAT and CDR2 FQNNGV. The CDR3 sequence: CASSLGGAGFSGYTF. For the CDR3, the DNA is TGTGCCAGCAGCTTAGGAGGCGCGGGGTTCAGTGGCTACACCTTC.

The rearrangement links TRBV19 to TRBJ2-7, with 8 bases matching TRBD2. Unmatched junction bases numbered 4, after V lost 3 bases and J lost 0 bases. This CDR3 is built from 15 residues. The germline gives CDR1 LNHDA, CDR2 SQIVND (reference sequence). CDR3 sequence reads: CASSITSGSSYEQYF. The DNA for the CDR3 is TGTGCCAGTAGTATTACTAGCGGTTCCTCCTACGAGCAGTACTTC.

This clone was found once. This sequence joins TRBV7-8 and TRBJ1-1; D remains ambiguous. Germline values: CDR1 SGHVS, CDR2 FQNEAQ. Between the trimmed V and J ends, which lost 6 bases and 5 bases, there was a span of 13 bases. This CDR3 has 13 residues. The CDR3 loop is CASRFGGETEAFF. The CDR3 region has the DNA TGTGCCAGCAGATTCGGTGGGGAGACTGAAGCTTTCTTT. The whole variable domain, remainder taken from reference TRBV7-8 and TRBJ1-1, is GAGVSQSPRYKVAKRGQDVALRCDPISGHVSLFWYQQALGQGPEFLTYFQNEAQLDKSGLPSDRFFAERPEGSVSTLKIQRTQQEDSAVYLCASRFGGETEAFFGQGTRLTVV.

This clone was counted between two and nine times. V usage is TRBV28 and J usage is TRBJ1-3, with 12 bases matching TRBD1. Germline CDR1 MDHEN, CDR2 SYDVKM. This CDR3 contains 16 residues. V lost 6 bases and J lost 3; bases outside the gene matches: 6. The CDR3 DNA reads TGTGCCAGCAGCCCTGGGACAGGGGGCTGTGGAAACACCATATATTTT. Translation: CASSPGTGGCGNTIYF.

For the CDR3, the DNA is TGTGCTAGTGGTTTGGCGGGGGCGGGACAGGGTTTGTCGTCCTACGAGCAGTACTTC. Translated, it gives CASGLAGAGQGLSSYEQYF. This chain connects TRBV12-5 to TRBJ2-7; 9 bases agree with TRBD1. Germline-derived CDR1 and CDR2 are LGHNT and FRNRAP. Trimming cost V 1 base and J 1 base; bases outside gene matches: 14. The CDR3 sequence is 19 residues long.

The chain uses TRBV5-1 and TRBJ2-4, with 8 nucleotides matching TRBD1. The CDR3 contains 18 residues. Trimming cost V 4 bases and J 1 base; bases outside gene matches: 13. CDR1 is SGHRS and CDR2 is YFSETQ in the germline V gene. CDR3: CASSPTQGGGLAKNIQYF. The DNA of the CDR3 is TGCGCCAGCAGCCCTACACAGGGGGGCGGGTTGGCCAAAAACATTCAGTACTTC.

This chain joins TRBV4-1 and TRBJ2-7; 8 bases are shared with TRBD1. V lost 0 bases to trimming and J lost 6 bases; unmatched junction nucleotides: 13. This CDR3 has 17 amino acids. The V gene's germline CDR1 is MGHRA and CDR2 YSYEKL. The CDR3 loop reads CASSQDLRTGLASEQYF. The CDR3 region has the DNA TGCGCCAGCAGCCAAGATCTAAGGACAGGGCTCGCGTCCGAGCAGTACTTC.